The rows below give T cell receptor beta chains drawn from one sample of a study of blood T cell repertoires in COVID-19. Measured with immunoSEQ multiplex PCR; TCRdb has only the in-frame clones, and not every one. The data hold some 270,000 clones, with about 90% observed a single time. Sequencing was done on a sample of PBMCs or T cells enriched from blood (not recorded which). Receptors originate from a woman aged 60-70 years who had recovered from COVID-19. CDR3s include the opening cysteine and the closing phenylalanine or tryptophan. The order of the fields is CDR3 protein, CDR3 DNA, V gene, clone size, J gene, D gene. D genes are given only for firm matches. Part of the rows lack a size; the others show once, few, many or a class for expanded clones.

CASSTGTGYGYTF TGTGCCAGTTCCACCGGGACAGGGTATGGCTACACCTTC TRBV19 - TRBJ1-2 TRBD1
CASSFQTGSDTQYF TGTGCCAGCAGCTTCCAAACAGGATCAGATACGCAGTATTTT TRBV7-9 - TRBJ2-3 -
CATSDPGAFETQYF TGTGCCACCAGTGATCCAGGGGCGTTTGAGACCCAGTACTTC TRBV24-1 - TRBJ2-5 -
CASSRQQGLNTEAFF TGCGCCAGCAGCCGACAACAGGGGTTGAACACTGAAGCTTTCTTT TRBV5-1 - TRBJ1-1 TRBD1
CASSFLEGNEKLFF TGTGCCAGCAGTTTTTTGGAGGGAAATGAAAAACTGTTTTTT TRBV28 - TRBJ1-4 -
CASSLLGQGAMFF TGCGCCAGCAGCCTCCTTGGACAGGGGGCGATGTTTTTT TRBV5-1 - TRBJ2-2 TRBD1
CASSIGLAEAFF TGTGCCAGTAGTATCGGTTTGGCTGAAGCTTTCTTT TRBV19 few TRBJ1-1 -
CASSLPLADGGDTQYF TGCGCCAGCAGCTTACCCCTAGCGGATGGGGGCGATACGCAGTATTTT TRBV5-1 - TRBJ2-3 -
CASSKLGTANRDQPQHF TGTGCCAGCAGTAAGCTCGGGACCGCAAACAGGGATCAGCCCCAGCATTTT TRBV28 - TRBJ1-5 -
CSTNNPNEQFF TGCAGTACGAACAACCCCAATGAGCAGTTCTTC TRBV20-1 - TRBJ2-1 -
CASSEQGDTQYF TGTGCCAGCAGTGAACAGGGGGATACGCAGTATTTT TRBV6-1 - TRBJ2-3 -
CATSDPSGTGQFLF TGTGCCACCAGTGACCCTTCCGGGACAGGTCAATTCCTCTTC TRBV24-1 - TRBJ1-2 TRBD1
CASSLVSAFAGRGSGELFF TGTGCCAGCAGCTTGGTTTCTGCGTTTGCGGGCAGGGGTTCCGGGGAGCTGTTTTTT TRBV5-8 few TRBJ2-2 -
CAISEVAATNEKLFF TGTGCCATCAGTGAAGTGGCAGCAACTAATGAAAAACTGTTTTTT TRBV10-3 - TRBJ1-4 -
CATSPDRADTQYF TGTGCCACCTCCCCCGACAGGGCAGATACGCAGTATTTT TRBV7-9 few TRBJ2-3 TRBD1
CASSHTGGNTGELFF TGTGCCAGCAGCCATACAGGGGGGAACACCGGGGAGCTGTTTTTT TRBV6-4 - TRBJ2-2 TRBD1
CATTAGGYEQYF TGTGCCACTACGGCAGGAGGCTACGAGCAGTACTTC TRBV28 - TRBJ2-7 -
CASIQTGAGELFF TGTGCCAGCATTCAAACGGGGGCCGGGGAGCTGTTTTTT TRBV6-1 - TRBJ2-2 -
CASSETYEQYF TGTGCCAGCAGCGAGACCTACGAGCAGTACTTC TRBV11-1 - TRBJ2-7 -
CASSQQGQGALGGAFF TGTGCCAGCAGCCAACAGGGACAGGGGGCGCTCGGGGGGGCTTTCTTT TRBV4-2 - TRBJ1-1 TRBD1
CATSRQGTNTGELFF TGTGCCACCAGCCGACAGGGCACGAACACCGGGGAGCTGTTTTTT TRBV24-1 - TRBJ2-2 TRBD1
CASSPSSGNTIYF TGTGCCAGCAGCCCTAGCTCTGGAAACACCATATATTTT TRBV3-1/TRBV3-2 - TRBJ1-3 -
CASSRTERYYGYTF TGTGCCAGCAGTCGTACAGAAAGATACTATGGCTACACCTTC TRBV5-6 - TRBJ1-2 -
CATRRAFGGETQYF TGTGCCACCAGACGGGCTTTCGGGGGAGAGACCCAGTACTTC TRBV28 - TRBJ2-5 -
CASSLGGGTEAFF TGTGCCAGCAGTTTGGGTGGGGGGACTGAAGCTTTCTTT TRBV28 - TRBJ1-1 -
CASSARESGNTIYF TGTGCCAGCAGCGCCCGGGAATCTGGAAACACCATATATTTT TRBV9 - TRBJ1-3 -
CASTQAGGLADTQYF TGTGCCAGCACCCAAGCGGGAGGTTTGGCAGATACGCAGTATTTT TRBV3-1/TRBV3-2 - TRBJ2-3 TRBD2
CSQLIQTEAFF TGCTCGCAGCTGATACAGACTGAAGCTTTCTTT TRBV20-1 - TRBJ1-1 -
CASSNTGMQHF TGTGCCAGTAGCAATACAGGGATGCAGCATTTT TRBV19 - TRBJ1-5 -
CASSSRGNEQYF TGTGCCAGCAGCTCCAGGGGTAACGAGCAGTACTTC TRBV27 - TRBJ2-7 -
CASSIQAGHSQPQHF TGTGCCAGTAGTATCCAGGCAGGGCATAGTCAGCCCCAGCATTTT TRBV19 - TRBJ1-5 -
CASSLPTGLYGYTF TGTGCCAGCAGTCTACCGACAGGACTCTATGGCTACACCTTC TRBV28 - TRBJ1-2 -
CATRGRGYNEQFF TGTGCCACCAGGGGCCGGGGATACAATGAGCAGTTCTTC TRBV24-1 - TRBJ2-1 -
CASSYRVSRQPQHF TGTGCCAGCAGCTACAGGGTCAGTCGTCAGCCCCAGCATTTT TRBV2 - TRBJ1-5 -
CATSEGGVNTEAFF TGTGCCACCAGTGAGGGGGGAGTGAACACTGAAGCTTTCTTT TRBV24-1 - TRBJ1-1 -
CASSLVNRGLDEQYF TGTGCCAGCAGCTTGGTTAACAGGGGGCTGGACGAGCAGTACTTC TRBV5-8 - TRBJ2-7 TRBD1
CASSLNPGAVGTEAFF TGCGCCAGCAGCTTGAACCCAGGGGCGGTTGGCACTGAAGCTTTCTTT TRBV5-1 - TRBJ1-1 -
CAWSHTVDEQYF TGTGCCTGGAGTCATACTGTGGACGAGCAGTACTTC TRBV30 - TRBJ2-7 -
CASSLHATGTGNTIYF TGTGCCAGCAGCTTACACGCGACAGGGACTGGAAACACCATATATTTT TRBV7-3 - TRBJ1-3 TRBD1
CASSLKVARGTNEKLFF TGTGCCAGCAGCCTTAAGGTGGCCCGCGGGACTAATGAAAAACTGTTTTTT TRBV27 - TRBJ1-4 -
CASRSAGPFNEKLFF TGTGCCAGCAGATCGGCGGGGCCCTTTAATGAAAAACTGTTTTTT TRBV6-5 - TRBJ1-4 -
CAINGQENSPLHF TGTGCCATCAACGGACAGGAGAATTCACCCCTCCACTTT TRBV10-3 - TRBJ1-6 TRBD1
CASGREAEQYF TGTGCCAGCGGACGGGAGGCGGAGCAGTACTTC TRBV6-6 - TRBJ2-7 TRBD2
CASKPRRQENQPQHF TGTGCCAGCAAACCTAGGAGGCAGGAAAATCAGCCCCAGCATTTT TRBV28 - TRBJ1-5 -
CASSHGQSYEQYF TGTGCCAGCAGCCATGGACAGTCTTACGAGCAGTACTTC TRBV7-3 - TRBJ2-7 -
CASSWDQDRDNEKLFF TGCGCCAGCAGCTGGGACCAGGACAGGGATAATGAAAAACTGTTTTTT TRBV5-1 - TRBJ1-4 TRBD1
CASRSPLKRTEAFF TGTGCAAGTCGCTCCCCTTTGAAGCGCACTGAAGCTTTCTTT TRBV12-2 - TRBJ1-1 -
CAWSVQGAETQYF TGTGCCTGGAGTGTACAGGGGGCTGAGACCCAGTACTTC TRBV30 - TRBJ2-5 TRBD1
CASRSLGLFTQPQHF TGTGCCAGCAGATCTCTAGGACTATTCACTCAGCCCCAGCATTTT TRBV28 - TRBJ1-5 -
CASSAPTGEDTQYF TGTGCCAGCAGCGCGCCAACAGGGGAGGATACGCAGTATTTT TRBV9 - TRBJ2-3 TRBD1
CASGSAPFYEQYF TGCGCCAGCGGTAGCGCTCCGTTCTACGAGCAGTACTTC TRBV5-1 - TRBJ2-7 -
CASSLPTGRAGSYEQYF TGTGCCAGCAGCTTACCCACAGGCCGGGCGGGATCTTACGAGCAGTACTTC TRBV11-2 - TRBJ2-7 -
CASSMGQNLIMNTEAFF TGTGCCAGTAGTATGGGACAGAACCTAATCATGAACACTGAAGCTTTCTTT TRBV19 once TRBJ1-1 TRBD1
CASSSYSGTGNEKLFF TGTGCCAGCAGCTCCTACTCCGGGACAGGGAATGAAAAACTGTTTTTT TRBV28 - TRBJ1-4 TRBD1